The 16 T cell receptor beta chains below were found in one sample sequenced in a study of OX40 agonist ivuxolimab in advanced cancers. Libraries were prepared by immunoSEQ multiplex PCR; TCRdb keeps only in-frame clonotypes and omits some of them. Of some 83,000 clones listed, about 86% are singletons. The sequenced sample was CD4+ or CD8+ T cells sorted from blood, obtained in a trial of the OX40 agonist ivuxolimab. The source is an adult with an advanced solid tumor such as melanoma, head and neck, liver or kidney cancer.

The chain couples TRBV29-1 to TRBJ1-5; D is unclear. This CDR3 spans 13 amino acids. The V gene's germline CDR1 is SQVTM and CDR2 ANQGSEA. Trimming stripped 4 bases from V and 2 bases from J, with 9 bases between. The CDR3 is CSVAPSGNQPQHF. CDR3 DNA sequence: TGCAGCGTTGCTCCAAGCGGCAATCAGCCCCAGCATTTT. The full variable domain, completed using reference TRBV29-1 and TRBJ1-5, is SAVISQKPSRDICQRGTSLTIQCQVDSQVTMMFWYRQQPGQSLTLIATANQGSEATYESGFVIDKFPISRPNLTFSTLTVSNMSPEDSSIYLCSVAPSGNQPQHFGDGTRLSIL.

This sequence joins TRBV27 and TRBJ2-5, with unresolved D. The V end was cut by 2 bases, the J end by 4 bases, with 17 bases between. CDR1 and CDR2 from the germline V gene are MNHEY and SMNVEV (reference sequence). The length of the CDR3 is 16 residues. The CDR3 nucleotides read TGTGCCAGCAGTTTACTCAGGCGGTCAGGAAGAGAGACCCAGTACTTC. Encoded protein: CASSLLRRSGRETQYF.

V gene TRBV11-2 combines with J gene TRBJ2-3, with D possibly matching TRBD1 (5 bases). CDR3 size: 13 residues. Germline loops: CDR1 SGHAT, CDR2 FQNNGV. Trimming pared 5 bases from V and 1 base from J, leaving 7 bases between. Here the CDR3 reads CASSRQRTDTQYF. The CDR3 DNA reads TGTGCCAGCAGCAGACAGCGCACAGATACGCAGTATTTT. Full variable domain (outside the CDR3, taken from reference TRBV11-2 and TRBJ2-3): EAGVAQSPRYKIIEKRQSVAFWCNPISGHATLYWYQQILGQGPKLLIQFQNNGVVDDSQLPKDRFSAERLKGVDSTLKIQPAKLEDSAVYLCASSRQRTDTQYFGPGTRLTVL.

The chain combines TRBV5-1 with TRBJ2-5, with 12 nucleotides matching TRBD1. Germline V gene lookup returns CDR1 SGHRS and CDR2 YFSETQ. The V gene end was trimmed by 4 bases and the J gene end by 5 bases; junction bases not matched to a gene: 6. The CDR3 loop spans 15 amino acids. CDR3 DNA sequence: TGCGCCAGCAGCCAAGGGACAGGGGGCCGGGAGACCCAGTACTTC. Translation: CASSQGTGGRETQYF.

The chain joins TRBV2 to TRBJ2-1, with D maybe TRBD2 (5 bases). V was shortened by 9 bases and J by 2 bases, with 17 bases between the two germline ends. Germline V gene sequence: CDR1 SNHLY, CDR2 FYNNEI. This CDR3 is built from 15 residues. The CDR3 DNA sequence: TGTGCCAGTGCCGTTGAGGGTGAGGCCTACAATGAGCAGTTCTTC. Protein sequence: CASAVEGEAYNEQFF.

A word on this clone: Other nucleotide sequences in the sample specify the same CDR3. The chain combines TRBV7-2 with TRBJ2-7; tentatively, D is TRBD1 or TRBD2 (5 bases each). The CDR3 spans 16 residues. CDR1 is SGHTA and CDR2 is FQGNSA in the germline V gene. V shed 8 bases and J shed 1 base, with 21 bases lying between them. The CDR3 DNA reads TGTGCCAGCGGAGGAGGAGCGAGGGGCCGGTCCTACGAGCAGTACTTC. Protein product: CASGGGARGRSYEQYF.

CDR3 coding DNA: TGCGCCAGCAGCTTGGACGTTTGGAACACTGAAGCTTTCTTT. This gives the protein CASSLDVWNTEAFF. The chain carries TRBV5-1 and TRBJ1-1; D not resolved. The ends were cut back, 0 bases at V and 1 base at J, with 7 bases in the middle. Germline assignment: CDR1 SGHRS and CDR2 YFSETQ. This CDR3 contains 14 residues.

The chain links TRBV4-3 to TRBJ2-2; D might be TRBD2 (5 bases). V dropped 9 bases and J dropped 0 bases, with 14 bases sitting between them. The CDR3 is 15 residues long. In germline, CDR1 is LGHNA, CDR2 YSLEER. DNA of the CDR3: TGCGCCAGTCGACGGGGTACCGCGAACACCGGGGAGCTGTTTTTT. It codes for CASRRGTANTGELFF.

The chain joins TRBV6-1 to TRBJ1-5, with D perhaps matching TRBD1 (6 bases). The CDR3 covers 15 residues. Trimming cost V 5 bases and J 1 base, with 12 bases left between them. CDR1 MNHNS and CDR2 SASEGT come from the germline V gene. The CDR3 sequence is CASSHREGSNQPQHF. CDR3 bases: TGTGCCAGCAGTCACAGGGAAGGGAGCAATCAGCCCCAGCATTTT.

This clone is deemed medium-sized. The rearrangement uses TRBV6-1 and TRBJ1-2; D is possibly TRBD1 (5 bases). Germline V lookup: CDR1 MNHNS, CDR2 SASEGT. There are 14 residues in the CDR3. V dropped 2 bases and J dropped 4 bases, with 11 bases sitting between them. CDR3 DNA sequence: TGTGCCAGCAGTGAACCAGGGTTGAGCTATGGCTACACCTTC. This translates into CASSEPGLSYGYTF.

The chain couples TRBV5-5 to TRBJ1-1, with a tentative D call TRBD1 (5 bases). Deletions cut 2 bases from V and 4 bases from J, with 15 bases between. This CDR3 is built from 15 residues. Germline V lookup: CDR1 SGHKS, CDR2 YYEKEE (reference sequence). In DNA, the CDR3 is TGTGCCAGCAGCTTTCTGGGGCCTCTTAGCACTGAAGCTTTCTTT. Translation gives CASSFLGPLSTEAFF.

This clone is a singleton in its sample. The rearrangement joins TRBV5-8 to TRBJ2-1; no clear D gene. Germline CDR1 is SGHTS and CDR2 is YDEGEE. CDR3 length: 11 amino acids. Trimming removed 1 base from V and 7 bases from J, with 3 bases in between. Written as DNA, the CDR3 is TGTGCCAGCAGCTTGACAAATGAGCAGTTCTTC. This sequence encodes CASSLTNEQFF.

The rearrangement uses TRBV4-2 and TRBJ1-4; tentative D call: TRBD1 (6 bases). Trimming shortened V by 3 bases and J by 7 bases, and 15 bases separated the two germline ends. Germline V CDR1 and CDR2: LGHNA, YNFKEQ. The CDR3 spans 15 residues. The CDR3: CASSQNEGEVEKLFF. Written as DNA, the CDR3 is TGTGCCAGCAGCCAGAACGAGGGGGAAGTTGAAAAACTGTTTTTT.

The rearrangement uses TRBV5-4 and TRBJ2-2; D may be TRBD1 (6 bases). The ends were cut back, 6 bases at V and 4 bases at J, with 13 bases in the middle. This CDR3 region has 14 residues. Germline-derived CDR1 and CDR2 are SGHNT and YYREEE (reference sequence). CDR3 DNA: TGTGCCAGCACCAAGGGGGTGCCCACCGGGGAGCTGTTTTTT. Translating gives CASTKGVPTGELFF.

The CDR3 protein is CARTGTRTGNTIYF. The CDR3 nucleotides are TGCGCCAGGACCGGGACTCGGACCGGAAACACCATATATTTT. V gene TRBV10-1 combines with J gene TRBJ1-3; D is possibly TRBD1 (5 bases). Germline V lookup: CDR1 WNHNN, CDR2 SYGVQD (reference sequence). This CDR3 has 14 amino acids. The V end lost 9 bases, the J end lost 4 bases, and 16 bases lay between the germline ends.

The chain has TRBV9 and TRBJ2-1; 12 nucleotides align to TRBD2. The CDR3 loop spans 15 amino acids. The germline V gene has CDR1 SGDLS and CDR2 YYNGEE. V lost 1 base, J lost 8 bases, and 4 bases stayed unmatched. This chain's CDR3 is CASSVTSGGLDEQFF. CDR3 DNA: TGTGCCAGCAGCGTAACTAGCGGGGGGTTGGATGAGCAGTTCTTC.